This passage covers 26 T cell receptor beta chains from one sample sequenced in a study of cytomegalovirus exposure and HLA in healthy donors. The PCR contained 60 Vbeta and 13 Jbeta primers. Produced via immunoSEQ multiplex PCR; TCRdb's table is partial and in-frame only. Altogether about 120,000 clones are present, approximately 81% being singletons, with the ten largest covering less than 2.5%. The sequenced sample was PBMCs. These receptor sequences come from a woman aged 40 to 50 in good health and CMV-seronegative.

The rearrangement links TRBV18 to TRBJ2-6; unclear D gene. Per germline, CDR1 KGHSH and CDR2 LQKENI. With 0 bases removed from V and 0 bases from J, the gap between germline ends came to 6 bases. The length of the CDR3 is 16 residues. Here the CDR3 DNA reads TGTGCCAGCTCACCACCAGCAAGCTCTGGGGCCAACGTCCTGACTTTC. It codes for CASSPPASSGANVLTF.

This sequence joins TRBV5-1 and TRBJ1-2; 8 positions match TRBD1. Germline assignment: CDR1 SGHRS and CDR2 YFSETQ. Trimming cost V 3 bases and J 1 base; bases outside gene matches: 8. The length of the CDR3 is 16 residues. The CDR3 bases are TGCGCCAGCAGCTGGACCCCGACAGGGGATAACTATGGCTACACCTTC. This encodes CASSWTPTGDNYGYTF.

The CDR3 region has the DNA TGTGCTAGTGGGACCGGGACAGGGGCCTCCTACGAGCAGTACTTC. Translating gives CASGTGTGASYEQYF. The chain couples TRBV12-5 to TRBJ2-7, with 10 bases aligning to TRBD1. The CDR3 sequence is 15 residues long. Trimming took 6 bases from V and 0 from J; bases not matched to a gene: 5. Germline values: CDR1 LGHNT, CDR2 FRNRAP.

This rearrangement joins TRBV6-6 to TRBJ1-2; 10 positions match TRBD1. Trimming took 6 bases from V and 8 from J; bases not matched to a gene: 6. CDR3 length: 13 residues. Germline lookup yields CDR1 MNHNY and CDR2 SVGAGI (reference sequence). The CDR3 nucleotides are TGTGCCAGCAGCCCGACAGGGGGCCAAGGCTACACCTTC. Amino acid sequence: CASSPTGGQGYTF.

CDR3 protein: CASSLWGETYEQYF. The CDR3 DNA is TGTGCCAGCAGCTTATGGGGGGAAACCTACGAGCAGTACTTC. This sequence joins TRBV11-1 and TRBJ2-7; tentatively, D is TRBD2 (6 bases). The V end lost 2 bases, the J end lost 2 bases, and 10 bases lay between the germline ends. CDR3 size: 14 residues. Germline CDR1 and CDR2: SGHAT and FQDESV (reference sequence).

The chain uses TRBV27 and TRBJ2-1; D perhaps matches TRBD2 (5 bases). Germline CDR1 MNHEY, CDR2 SMNVEV (reference sequence). V shed 7 bases and J shed 5 bases, with 18 bases lying between them. CDR3 size: 15 residues. CDR3 coding DNA: TGTGCCAGCAACCCCGGCGGGCTCGGGAACAATGAGCAGTTCTTC. Translating gives CASNPGGLGNNEQFF.

This clone showed up just once. The J gene is TRBJ1-4, the V gene TRBV30; D not resolved. Trimming pared 3 bases from V and 8 bases from J, leaving 13 bases between. Germline V gene lookup returns CDR1 GTSNPN and CDR2 SVGIG (reference sequence). There are 13 residues in the CDR3. CDR3 in amino acids: CAWSSNSREKLFF. The CDR3 DNA reads as TGTGCCTGGAGCTCGAATTCTAGGGAAAAACTGTTTTTT.

The chain joins TRBV18 to TRBJ2-7, with TRBD1 as a possible D gene (7 bases). Trimming cost V 3 bases and J 3 bases, with 12 bases left between them. Germline CDR1 reads KGHSH; CDR2 reads LQKENI. The CDR3 is 14 amino acids. CDR3 bases: TGTGCCAGCTCACCGCGGGACAGCCTCTACGAGCAGTACTTC. Its translation: CASSPRDSLYEQYF.

The rearrangement uses TRBV27 and TRBJ2-5; TRBD2 matches at 8 bases. Germline V gives CDR1 MNHEY, CDR2 SMNVEV (reference sequence). The CDR3 consists of 15 residues. V shed 2 bases and J 0 bases; nucleotides not matched to a gene: 2. The CDR3 sequence is CASSLSGGYQETQYF. Here the CDR3 DNA reads TGTGCCAGCAGTTTAAGCGGGGGCTACCAAGAGACCCAGTACTTC.

This clone has more than one count but fewer than ten. CDR3 DNA: TGTGCCAGCAGTTCCCTGACAGGGGGCTACACCTTC. The encoded protein is CASSSLTGGYTF. V and J are TRBV27 and TRBJ1-2; TRBD1 agrees at 7 bases. Germline V gives CDR1 MNHEY, CDR2 SMNVEV (reference sequence). Trimming removed 4 bases from V and 8 bases from J; junction bases left unmatched: 4. The length of the CDR3 is 12 residues.

In its sample, this clone was seen a few times. This sequence joins TRBV2 and TRBJ1-2, with a weak D call TRBD1 (5 bases). Trimming left V 5 bases short and J 4 bases short, with 14 bases between. Looked up from germline, CDR1 is SNHLY and CDR2 is FYNNEI. This CDR3 spans 14 amino acids. CDR3 in amino acids: CASSTTGGLYGYTF. The CDR3 DNA sequence: TGTGCCAGCAGTACAACGGGGGGTCTCTATGGCTACACCTTC.

The count of this clone is one. This chain connects TRBV5-6 to TRBJ1-6, with 7 bases matching TRBD1. Germline-derived CDR1 and CDR2 are SGHDT and YYEEEE. The V segment lost 4 bases and the J segment 7 bases; nucleotides outside the gene matches: 8. This CDR3 has 15 amino acids. In nucleotides, the CDR3 is TGTGCCAGCAGCCGGCGGACAGGTTGGAATTCACCCCTCCACTTT. Translating gives CASSRRTGWNSPLHF.

The genes are TRBV6-6 and TRBJ1-1; 9 bases line up with TRBD1. Per the germline V gene, CDR1 is MNHNY and CDR2 is SVGAGI (reference sequence). The J segment lost 6 bases and the V segment lost 2 bases, leaving 7 bases of the junction unmatched. The CDR3 extends over 15 amino acids. The CDR3 here is CASSYSGTGSAEAFF. In nucleotides, the CDR3 is TGTGCCAGCAGTTACAGCGGGACAGGGTCGGCTGAAGCTTTCTTT.

This sequence joins TRBV11-3 and TRBJ2-7, with TRBD1 matching over 9 bases. V was clipped by 5 bases and J by 5 bases; unmatched bases: 10. The CDR3 extends over 15 amino acids. Germline values: CDR1 SGHNT, CDR2 YENEEA. Here the CDR3 reads CASSKRSGQGDEQYF. The CDR3 nucleotides are TGTGCCAGCAGCAAGAGATCGGGACAGGGCGACGAGCAGTACTTC.

The genes are TRBV18 and TRBJ2-5; possible D gene TRBD2, 5 bases. The germline V gene encodes CDR1 KGHSH and CDR2 LQKENI. V lost 0 bases and J 4 bases, leaving 9 bases between the germline ends. The CDR3 has 14 amino acids. The CDR3 DNA is TGTGCCAGCTCACCACCGGAACTAGTAGAGACCCAGTACTTC. Translated, it gives CASSPPELVETQYF.

This clone was observed a few times. The chain links TRBV10-1 to TRBJ1-4, with D maybe TRBD1 (5 bases). The germline gives CDR1 WNHNN, CDR2 SYGVQD (reference sequence). This CDR3 has 13 amino acids. Deletions cut 10 bases from V and 8 bases from J, with 17 bases between. The CDR3 DNA reads as TGCGCCATCCAGGGCGGAGAGGTCGAAAAACTGTTTTTT. This codes for CAIQGGEVEKLFF.

The rearrangement joins TRBV27 to TRBJ2-7; 7 bases line up with TRBD2. V lost 5 bases and J lost 7; bases outside the gene matches: 14. This CDR3 is 15 amino acids long. CDR1 is MNHEY and CDR2 is SMNVEV in the germline V gene (reference sequence). The CDR3, as DNA: TGTGCCAGCAGTCCCGGGGTAGCGGGCTTGAGGGAGCAGTACTTC. Protein product: CASSPGVAGLREQYF.

The chain is built from TRBV7-9 and TRBJ2-3; 8 bases match TRBD1. The trim removed 4 bases at V and 2 bases at J, leaving 8 bases unmatched. This CDR3 region has 16 residues. Germline-derived CDR1 and CDR2 are SEHNR and FQNEAQ (reference sequence). CDR3 loop: CASSSVDRGITDTQYF. Written as DNA, the CDR3 is TGTGCCAGCAGCTCCGTAGACAGGGGAATCACAGATACGCAGTATTTT.

The chain recombines TRBV28 with TRBJ1-4; D unclear. V lost 2 bases and J lost 10, with 17 bases in between. This CDR3 has 15 amino acids. Germline loops: CDR1 MDHEN, CDR2 SYDVKM. CDR3 bases: TGTGCCAGCAGTTTACCCGGCCCCGACGGAGGAAAACTGTTTTTT. It specifies CASSLPGPDGGKLFF.

This chain joins TRBV15 and TRBJ2-7, with D perhaps matching TRBD1 (6 bases). The germline V gene has CDR1 LNHNV and CDR2 YYDKDF (reference sequence). V was cut by 0 bases and J by 0 bases, with 12 bases left in between. The CDR3 is 16 residues long. CDR3 sequence (DNA): TGTGCCACCAGCAGAGATAAGACAGGTTACTCCTACGAGCAGTACTTC. The encoded protein is CATSRDKTGYSYEQYF.

The chain employs TRBV9 and TRBJ2-1; 9 bases agree with TRBD1. This CDR3 has 18 residues. The J segment lost 8 bases and the V segment lost 0 bases, leaving 15 bases of the junction unmatched. Per germline, CDR1 SGDLS and CDR2 YYNGEE. The CDR3 spells CASSVESETGGDRDEQFF. The CDR3 nucleotides are TGTGCCAGCAGCGTAGAATCAGAGACAGGGGGAGATAGGGATGAGCAGTTCTTC.

V usage is TRBV30 and J usage is TRBJ1-5; the D gene is possibly TRBD1 (6 bases). The CDR3 is made up of 13 amino acids. Trimming cost V 6 bases and J 2 bases, with 11 bases left between them. Germline values: CDR1 GTSNPN, CDR2 SVGIG (reference sequence). The CDR3 reads CACRAGGNQPQHF. DNA for the CDR3: TGTGCCTGCCGAGCAGGGGGCAATCAGCCCCAGCATTTT.

V gene TRBV25-1 combines with J gene TRBJ2-3, with 10 positions matching TRBD2. The CDR3 length is 15 residues. The germline V gene has CDR1 MGHDK and CDR2 SYGVNS. Germline trimming cut 8 bases from V and 0 bases from J; bases unmatched to any gene: 5. This CDR3 reads CASFEREGSTDTQYF. CDR3 DNA: TGTGCCAGCTTCGAGCGGGAGGGAAGCACAGATACGCAGTATTTT.

This clone was counted once. The chain employs TRBV4-3 and TRBJ2-3; no reliable D call. Trimming removed 0 bases at V and 2 bases at J, with 12 bases between. CDR3 length equals 16 residues. CDR1 is LGHNA and CDR2 is YSLEER in the germline V gene. CDR3 in DNA: TGCGCCAGCAGCCAAGATAGAGATATTCCCACAGATACGCAGTATTTT. Amino acids: CASSQDRDIPTDTQYF.

The gene calls are TRBV30 and TRBJ1-2; no clear D. The CDR3 sequence is 11 residues long. CDR1 and CDR2 from the germline V gene are GTSNPN and SVGIG (reference sequence). With 3 bases removed from V and 8 bases from J, the gap between germline ends came to 10 bases. CDR3 sequence reads: CAWRSPPGYTF. The CDR3 bases are TGTGCCTGGAGATCCCCTCCGGGCTACACCTTC.

The chain recombines TRBV6-1 with TRBJ1-2; 9 bases align to TRBD1. CDR3 length: 11 residues. Germline V gene sequence: CDR1 MNHNS, CDR2 SASEGT. Trimming took 8 bases from V and 7 from J; bases not matched to a gene: 2. The CDR3 nucleotides are TGTGCCAGCGGGACAGGGTTTGGCTACACCTTC. Translation gives CASGTGFGYTF.